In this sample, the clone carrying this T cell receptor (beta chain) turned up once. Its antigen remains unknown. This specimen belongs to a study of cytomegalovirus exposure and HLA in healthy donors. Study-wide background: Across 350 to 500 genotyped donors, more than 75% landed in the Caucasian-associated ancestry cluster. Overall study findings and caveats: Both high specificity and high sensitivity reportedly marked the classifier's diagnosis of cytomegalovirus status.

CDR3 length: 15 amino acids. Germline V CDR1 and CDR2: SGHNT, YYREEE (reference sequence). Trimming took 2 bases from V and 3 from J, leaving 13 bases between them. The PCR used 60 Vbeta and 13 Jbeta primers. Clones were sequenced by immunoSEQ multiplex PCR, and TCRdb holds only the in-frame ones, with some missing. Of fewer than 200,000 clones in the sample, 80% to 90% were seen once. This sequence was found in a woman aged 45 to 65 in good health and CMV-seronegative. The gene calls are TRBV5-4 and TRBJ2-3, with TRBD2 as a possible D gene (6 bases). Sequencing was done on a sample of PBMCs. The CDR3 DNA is TGTGCCAGCAGCTTTAAGGGAGGTCTGACAGATACGCAGTATTTT. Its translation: CASSFKGGLTDTQYF.